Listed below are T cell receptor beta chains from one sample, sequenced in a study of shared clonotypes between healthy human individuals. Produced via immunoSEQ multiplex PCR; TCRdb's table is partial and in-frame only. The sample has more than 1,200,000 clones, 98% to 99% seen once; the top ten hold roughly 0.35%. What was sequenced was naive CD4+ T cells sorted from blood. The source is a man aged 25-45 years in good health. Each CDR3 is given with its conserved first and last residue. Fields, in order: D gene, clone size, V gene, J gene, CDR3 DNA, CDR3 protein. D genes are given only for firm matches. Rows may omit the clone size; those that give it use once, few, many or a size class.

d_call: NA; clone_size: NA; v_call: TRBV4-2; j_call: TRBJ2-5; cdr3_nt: TGTGCCAGCAGCCAAGTTCCGGGGACCCAGTACTTC; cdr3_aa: CASSQVPGTQYF
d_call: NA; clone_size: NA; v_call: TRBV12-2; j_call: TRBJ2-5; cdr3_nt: TGTGCAAGTCGCTCTAGGAGGACTAGCGGTCCGGCGCAAGAGACCCAGTACTTC; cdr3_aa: CASRSRRTSGPAQETQYF
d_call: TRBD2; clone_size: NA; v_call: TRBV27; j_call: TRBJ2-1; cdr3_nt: TGTGCCAGCAGTCACGGACTAGCGGGAGTAGGCGTCGATGAGCAGTTCTTC; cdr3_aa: CASSHGLAGVGVDEQFF
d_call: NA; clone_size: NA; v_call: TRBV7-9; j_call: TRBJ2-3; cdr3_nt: TGTGCCAGCAGTCAGAGCACAGATACGCAGTATTTT; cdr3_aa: CASSQSTDTQYF
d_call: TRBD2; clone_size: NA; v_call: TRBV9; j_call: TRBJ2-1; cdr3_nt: TGTGCCAGCAGCGTAGTCGGGAGGGGTTGGGATGAGCAGTTCTTC; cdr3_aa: CASSVVGRGWDEQFF
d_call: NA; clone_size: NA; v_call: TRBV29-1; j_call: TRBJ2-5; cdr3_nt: TGCAGCGTTGACGAGGAGACCCAGTACTTC; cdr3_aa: CSVDEETQYF
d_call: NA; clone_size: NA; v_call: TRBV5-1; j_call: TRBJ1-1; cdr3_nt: TGCGCCAGCAGCATCGATGTGAGGGTGAAAGCTTTCTTT; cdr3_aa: CASSIDVRVKAFF
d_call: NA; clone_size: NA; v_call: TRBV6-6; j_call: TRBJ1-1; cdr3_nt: TGTGCCAGCAGTTACAGGGAGATGAACACTGAAGCTTTCTTT; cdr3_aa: CASSYREMNTEAFF
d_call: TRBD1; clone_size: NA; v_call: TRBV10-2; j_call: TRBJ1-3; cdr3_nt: TGCGCCAGCAGAGAATCGGGACAGGGGAGCGCCATATATTTT; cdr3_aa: CASRESGQGSAIYF
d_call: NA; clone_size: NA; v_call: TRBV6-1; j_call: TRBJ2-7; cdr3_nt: TGTGCCAGCAGTGAAGTAGGGGACGAGCAGTACTTC; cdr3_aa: CASSEVGDEQYF
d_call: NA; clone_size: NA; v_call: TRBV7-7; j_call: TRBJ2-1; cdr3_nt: TGTGCTAGCAGCCTCTTACCCCGGACAGTTCGGAATGAGCAGTTCTTC; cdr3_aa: CASSLLPRTVRNEQFF
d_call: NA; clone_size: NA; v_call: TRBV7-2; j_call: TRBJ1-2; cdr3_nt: TGTGCCAGCAGCTTGAATTCAGGGAACTATGGCTACACCTTC; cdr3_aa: CASSLNSGNYGYTF
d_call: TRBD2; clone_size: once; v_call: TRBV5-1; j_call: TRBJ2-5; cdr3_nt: TGCGCCAGCAGTTCGGGAGGTCAAGAGACCCAGTACTTC; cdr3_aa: CASSSGGQETQYF
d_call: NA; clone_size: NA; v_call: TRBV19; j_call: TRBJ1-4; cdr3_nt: TGTGCCAGTAGTTTTGGGTTTCAGTCGTCCGAAAAACTGTTTTTT; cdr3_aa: CASSFGFQSSEKLFF
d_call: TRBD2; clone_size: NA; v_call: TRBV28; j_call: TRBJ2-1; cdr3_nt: TGTGCCAGCAGTTTCCCCCGCGGGAGGGCCGGTGAGCAGTTCTTC; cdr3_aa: CASSFPRGRAGEQFF
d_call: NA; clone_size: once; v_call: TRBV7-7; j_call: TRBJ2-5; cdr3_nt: TGTGCTAGCAGCTTAGAAACAGGAACCCAAGAGACCCAGTACTTC; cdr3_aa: CASSLETGTQETQYF
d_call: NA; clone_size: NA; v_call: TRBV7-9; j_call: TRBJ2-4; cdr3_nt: TGTGCCAGCAGCCCCTGGGGGGCTTCAAACATTCAGTACTTC; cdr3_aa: CASSPWGASNIQYF
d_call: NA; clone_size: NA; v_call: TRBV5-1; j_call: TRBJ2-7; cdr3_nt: TGCGCCAGCAGCTTGGTTCAAGGGTCCACCTACGAGCAGTACTTC; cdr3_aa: CASSLVQGSTYEQYF
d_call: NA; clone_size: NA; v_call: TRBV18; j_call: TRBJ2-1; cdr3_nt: TGTGCCAGCTCACTCCACGGAGTCCGGAGCTCCTACAATGAGCAGTTCTTC; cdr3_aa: CASSLHGVRSSYNEQFF
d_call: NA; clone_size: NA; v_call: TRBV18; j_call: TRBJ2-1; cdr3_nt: TGTGCCAGCTCACCACAAGGTATGAGCTCCTACAATGAGCAGTTCTTC; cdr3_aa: CASSPQGMSSYNEQFF
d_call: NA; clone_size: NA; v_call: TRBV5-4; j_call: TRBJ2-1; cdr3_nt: TGTGCCAGCAGCGAGGACAGCAACAATGAGCAGTTCTTC; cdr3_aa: CASSEDSNNEQFF
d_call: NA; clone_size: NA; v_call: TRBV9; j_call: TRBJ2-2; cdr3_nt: TGTGCCAGCAGCGTAGTCACGGGACCGAACACCGGGGAGCTGTTTTTT; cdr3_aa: CASSVVTGPNTGELFF
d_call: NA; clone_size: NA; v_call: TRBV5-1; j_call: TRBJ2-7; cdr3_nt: TGCGCCAGCAGCTTGGTCCCCTCAGACAGATCCCGCGACGAGCAGTACTTC; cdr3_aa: CASSLVPSDRSRDEQYF
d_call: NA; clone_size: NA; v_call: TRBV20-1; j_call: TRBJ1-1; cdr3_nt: TGCAGTGCTAGTACCGGCCCTGAAGCTTTCTTT; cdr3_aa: CSASTGPEAFF
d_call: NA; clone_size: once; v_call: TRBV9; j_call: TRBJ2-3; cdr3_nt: TGTGCCAGCAGCCCTCAGACTTTCCTCACAGATACGCAGTATTTT; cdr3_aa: CASSPQTFLTDTQYF
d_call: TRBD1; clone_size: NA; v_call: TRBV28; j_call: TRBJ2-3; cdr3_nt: TGTGCCAGCAGTCTCTCGACAGGGAGCACAGATACGCAGTATTTT; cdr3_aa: CASSLSTGSTDTQYF
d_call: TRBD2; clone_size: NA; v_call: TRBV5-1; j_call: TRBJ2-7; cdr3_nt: TGCGCCAGCAGCTTGGAACTAGCGGGAAGCTCCTACGAGCAGTACTTC; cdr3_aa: CASSLELAGSSYEQYF
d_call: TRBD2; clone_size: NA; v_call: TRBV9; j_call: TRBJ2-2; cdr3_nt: TGTGCCAGCAGCGTATTAAAACTAGCGGGGGTGAACACCGGGGAGCTGTTTTTT; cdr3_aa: CASSVLKLAGVNTGELFF
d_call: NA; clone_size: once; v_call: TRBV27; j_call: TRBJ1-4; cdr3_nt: TGTGCCAGCAGTTTATTGGGGCAGCGTTATAATGAAAAACTGTTTTTT; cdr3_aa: CASSLLGQRYNEKLFF
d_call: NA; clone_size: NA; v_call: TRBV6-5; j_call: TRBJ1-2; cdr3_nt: TGTGCCAGCATGCTCCCAGGGGAAAATGGCTACACCTTC; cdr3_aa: CASMLPGENGYTF
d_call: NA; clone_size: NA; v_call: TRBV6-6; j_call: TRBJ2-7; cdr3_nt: TGTGCCAGCAGTTACTCCAGAGTAATAGGGGCCGAGCAGTACTTC; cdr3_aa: CASSYSRVIGAEQYF
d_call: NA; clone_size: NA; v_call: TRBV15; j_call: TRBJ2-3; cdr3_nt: TGTGCCACCAGCGTTCGGGGCACAGATACGCAGTATTTT; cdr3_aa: CATSVRGTDTQYF
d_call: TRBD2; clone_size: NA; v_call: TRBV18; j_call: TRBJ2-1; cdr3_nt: TGTGCCAGCTCAAGAGGACTAGCGGGGAGGGTCGGTGATGAGCAGTTCTTC; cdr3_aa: CASSRGLAGRVGDEQFF
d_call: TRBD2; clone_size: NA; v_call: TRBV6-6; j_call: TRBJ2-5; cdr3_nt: TGTGCCAGCAGCTCACGGGGACTAGCGGGAGAAGAGACCCAGTACTTC; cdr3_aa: CASSSRGLAGEETQYF
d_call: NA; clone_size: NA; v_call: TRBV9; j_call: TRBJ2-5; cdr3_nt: TGTGCCAGCAGCGTAGAGGCCAGGGGCTGGGAGACCCAGTACTTC; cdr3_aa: CASSVEARGWETQYF
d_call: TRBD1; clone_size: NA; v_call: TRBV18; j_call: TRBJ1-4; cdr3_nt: TGTGCCAGCTCACCTATGACAGGGACCCTTAAGGAAAAACTGTTTTTT; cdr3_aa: CASSPMTGTLKEKLFF
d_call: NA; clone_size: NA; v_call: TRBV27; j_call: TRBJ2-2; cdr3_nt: TGTGCCAGCAGGAGGGGTGTGGGAGCCCGGGAGCTGTTTTTT; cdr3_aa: CASRRGVGARELFF
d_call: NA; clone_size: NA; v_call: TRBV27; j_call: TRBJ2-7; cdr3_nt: TGTGCCAGCAGTCCTCAGGAGTGGAAGTACTTC; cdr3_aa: CASSPQEWKYF
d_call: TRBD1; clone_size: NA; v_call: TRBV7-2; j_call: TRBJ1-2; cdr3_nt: TGTGCCAGCAGCTTATATCAGGGGGGGAATGGCTACACCTTC; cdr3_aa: CASSLYQGGNGYTF
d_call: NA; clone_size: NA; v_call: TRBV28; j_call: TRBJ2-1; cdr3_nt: TGTGCCAGCAGTGCACAGGGCAATTACAATGAGCAGTTCTTC; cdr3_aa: CASSAQGNYNEQFF
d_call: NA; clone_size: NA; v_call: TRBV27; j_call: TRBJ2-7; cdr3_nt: TGTGCCAGCAGTTTCGGGGCGATGAACTCCTACGAGCAGTACTTC; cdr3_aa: CASSFGAMNSYEQYF
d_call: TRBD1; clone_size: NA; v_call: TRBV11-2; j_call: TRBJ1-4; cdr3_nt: TGTGCCAGCAGCTTAATTCGGACAGGGGGCGAAAAACTGTTTTTT; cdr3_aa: CASSLIRTGGEKLFF
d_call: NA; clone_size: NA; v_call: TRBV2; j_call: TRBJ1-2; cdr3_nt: TGTGCCATCAAACCAGGACAGAACTATGGCTACACCTTC; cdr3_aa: CAIKPGQNYGYTF
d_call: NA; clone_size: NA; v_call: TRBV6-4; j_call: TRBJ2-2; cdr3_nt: TGTGCCAGCAGTGCTGGGAACTTGGGCACCGGGGAGCTGTTTTTT; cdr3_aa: CASSAGNLGTGELFF
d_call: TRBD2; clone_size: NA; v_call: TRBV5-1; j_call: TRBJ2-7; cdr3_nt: TGCGCCAGCAGCTTGGGACTAGCGGGAGGGAGAGAGCAGTACTTC; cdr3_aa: CASSLGLAGGREQYF
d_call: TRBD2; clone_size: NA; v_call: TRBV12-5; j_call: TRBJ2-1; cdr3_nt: TGTGCTAGTGGTTTGGATCCGGGACTAGCGGGAGCCTACAATGAGCAGTTCTTC; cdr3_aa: CASGLDPGLAGAYNEQFF
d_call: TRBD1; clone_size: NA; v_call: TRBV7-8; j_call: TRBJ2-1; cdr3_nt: TGTGCCAGCAGCGGGCCAGGGGGCTTTATATCGGGTGAGCAGTTCTTC; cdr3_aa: CASSGPGGFISGEQFF
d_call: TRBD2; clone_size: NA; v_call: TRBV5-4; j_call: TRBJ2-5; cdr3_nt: TGTGCCAGCAGCGTTACGATTACTAGCGGATCCCAAGAGACCCAGTACTTC; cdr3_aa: CASSVTITSGSQETQYF